The sequence of this TCR beta chain was determined in a study of T and B cells in COVID-19 patients. Study-level information: Active-infection patients were older, median 67 years, than recovered patients, median approximately 35 years.

TRB was amplified from around 250-460 ng of blood genomic DNA. Study-level results: Highly clonal in active COVID-19, TRB repertoires exceeded healthy-donor diversity and richness at recovery.

BIOMED2 TRB-A/B primer pools were used in multiplex TRB PCR. Using its own MiXCR run on the multiplex PCR reads, TCRdb lists one record per CDR3 protein. This sample carries some 11,000 distinct CDR3 sequences, over 25% of them seen once, and the ten largest clones take 14%. This clonotype is categorized as medium-sized. The antigen is unknown. CDR1 is MNHEY, CDR2 SMNVEV, per germline (reference sequence). This CDR3 has 19 residues. V lost 5 bases and J lost 7; bases outside the gene matches: 15. The clonotype originates from a human donor with active COVID-19. This chain joins TRBV27 and TRBJ2-3; TRBD2 matches 16 bases. Input material: blood. CDR3 sequence: CASSTGLAGGKGSPYTQYF. CDR3 DNA sequence: TGTGCCAGCAGTACGGGACTAGCGGGGGGGAAGGGTAGCCCATATACGCAGTATTTT.